This T cell receptor beta chain was observed in a study of blood T cell repertoires in COVID-19. Study background: Samples representing acute and convalescent COVID-19 were sourced from the United States, Italy and Spain. From T cells, B-cell-depleted T cells, or PBMCs came the material, which was cDNA or gDNA.

As processed by the authors: It was from reference gene primer amplification that nucleated cell counts were estimated. Assay: immunoSEQ multiplex PCR; the TCRdb copy retains only in-frame clones and omits some. V and J calls and clone size are copied from that table; D and trimming were computed from the DNA. The repertoire holds some 200,000 clones, less than 90% seen once, with approximately 10% in the top ten. Seattle's cohort entered during active infection and was followed longitudinally. Deletions cut 0 bases from V and 4 bases from J, with 7 bases between. This CDR3 spans 14 amino acids. In germline, CDR1 is SGHRS, CDR2 YFSETQ.

Input material: peripheral blood. The TCR was taken from a woman aged 55-69 years with COVID-19, enrolled during active disease. This sequence joins TRBV5-1 and TRBJ2-2; D is undetermined. The CDR3 loop is CASSLEVSTGELFF. The CDR3 coding sequence is TGCGCCAGCAGCTTGGAAGTGAGCACCGGGGAGCTGTTTTTT.